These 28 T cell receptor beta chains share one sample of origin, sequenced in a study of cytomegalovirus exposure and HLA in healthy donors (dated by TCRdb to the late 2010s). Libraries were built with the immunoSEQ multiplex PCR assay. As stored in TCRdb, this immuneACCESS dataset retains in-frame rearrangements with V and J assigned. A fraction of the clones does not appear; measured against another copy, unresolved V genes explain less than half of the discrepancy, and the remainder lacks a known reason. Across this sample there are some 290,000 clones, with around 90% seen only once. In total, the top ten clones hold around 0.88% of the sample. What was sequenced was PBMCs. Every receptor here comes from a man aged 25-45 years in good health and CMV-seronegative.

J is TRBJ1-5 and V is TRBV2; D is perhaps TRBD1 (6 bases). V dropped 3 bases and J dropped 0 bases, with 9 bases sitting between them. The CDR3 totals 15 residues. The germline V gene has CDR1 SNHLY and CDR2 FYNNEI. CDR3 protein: CASSETGYSNQPQHF. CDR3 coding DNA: TGTGCCAGCAGTGAGACAGGCTATAGCAATCAGCCCCAGCATTTT.

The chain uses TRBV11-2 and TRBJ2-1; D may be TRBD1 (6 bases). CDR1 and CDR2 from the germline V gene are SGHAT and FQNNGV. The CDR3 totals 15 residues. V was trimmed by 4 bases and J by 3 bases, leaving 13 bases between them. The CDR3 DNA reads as TGTGCCAGCAGCTCCCAGGACAGCCTCTACAATGAGCAGTTCTTC. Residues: CASSSQDSLYNEQFF.

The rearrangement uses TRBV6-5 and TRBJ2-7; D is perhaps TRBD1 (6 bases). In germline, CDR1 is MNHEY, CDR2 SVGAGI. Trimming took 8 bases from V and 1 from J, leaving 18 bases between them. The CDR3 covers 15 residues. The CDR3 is CASARLPGQSYEQYF. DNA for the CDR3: TGTGCCAGCGCAAGATTACCGGGACAATCCTACGAGCAGTACTTC.

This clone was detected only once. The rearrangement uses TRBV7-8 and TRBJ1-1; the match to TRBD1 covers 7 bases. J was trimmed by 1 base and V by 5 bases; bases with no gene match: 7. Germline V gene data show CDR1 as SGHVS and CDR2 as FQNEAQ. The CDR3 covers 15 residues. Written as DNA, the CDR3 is TGTGCCAGCAGCCGAGACAGGGCCCGGAACACTGAAGCTTTCTTT. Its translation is CASSRDRARNTEAFF.

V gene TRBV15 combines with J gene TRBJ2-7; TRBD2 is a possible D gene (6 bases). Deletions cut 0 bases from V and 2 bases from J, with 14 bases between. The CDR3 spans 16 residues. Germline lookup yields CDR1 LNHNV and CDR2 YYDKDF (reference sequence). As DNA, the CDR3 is TGTGCCACCAGCAGAGACCGGTCCCCGGGAGCCTACGAGCAGTACTTC. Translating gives CATSRDRSPGAYEQYF.

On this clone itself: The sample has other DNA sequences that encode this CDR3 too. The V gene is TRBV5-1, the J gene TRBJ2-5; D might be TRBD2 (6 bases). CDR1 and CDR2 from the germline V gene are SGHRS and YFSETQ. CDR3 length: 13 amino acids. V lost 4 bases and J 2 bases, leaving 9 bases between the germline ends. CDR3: CASSLSGQETQYF. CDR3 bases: TGCGCCAGCAGCCTTAGCGGACAAGAGACCCAGTACTTC.

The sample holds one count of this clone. The CDR3 nucleotides are TGTGCCAGCAGCGCTACAGGGGTCAATGGCTACACCTTC. Translated, it gives CASSATGVNGYTF. The rearrangement links TRBV6-1 to TRBJ1-2; 7 bases agree with TRBD1. V shed 6 bases and J 6 bases; nucleotides not matched to a gene: 7. The CDR3 runs 13 residues. The germline gives CDR1 MNHNS, CDR2 SASEGT.

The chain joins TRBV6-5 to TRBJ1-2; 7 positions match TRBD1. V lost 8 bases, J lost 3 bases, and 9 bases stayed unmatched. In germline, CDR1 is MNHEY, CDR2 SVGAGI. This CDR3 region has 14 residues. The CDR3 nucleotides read TGTGCCAGCTCCGTAAGGGACAGTCACTATGGCTACACCTTC. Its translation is CASSVRDSHYGYTF.

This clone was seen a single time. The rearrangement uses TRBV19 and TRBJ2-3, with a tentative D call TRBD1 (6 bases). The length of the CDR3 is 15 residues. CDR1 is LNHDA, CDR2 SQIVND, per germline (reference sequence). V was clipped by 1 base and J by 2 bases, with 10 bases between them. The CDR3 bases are TGTGCCAGTAGTATAGTGGCAGGGGCCACAGATACGCAGTATTTT. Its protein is CASSIVAGATDTQYF.

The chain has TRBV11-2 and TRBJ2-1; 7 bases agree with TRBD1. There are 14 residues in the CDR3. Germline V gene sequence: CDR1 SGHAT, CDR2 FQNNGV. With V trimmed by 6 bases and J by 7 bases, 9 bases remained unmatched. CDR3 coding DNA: TGTGCCAGCAGTCCCCGGGACAGACTAAATGAGCAGTTCTTC. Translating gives CASSPRDRLNEQFF.

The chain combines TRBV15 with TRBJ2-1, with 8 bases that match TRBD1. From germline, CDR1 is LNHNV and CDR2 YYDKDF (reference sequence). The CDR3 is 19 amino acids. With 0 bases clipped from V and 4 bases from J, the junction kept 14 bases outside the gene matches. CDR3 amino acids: CATSRDNAYDRGSYNEQFF. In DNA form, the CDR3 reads TGTGCCACCAGCAGAGATAACGCTTACGACAGGGGATCTTACAATGAGCAGTTCTTC. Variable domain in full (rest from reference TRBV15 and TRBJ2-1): DAMVIQNPRYQVTQFGKPVTLSCSQTLNHNVMYWYQQKSSQAPKLLFHYYDKDFNNEADTPDNFQSRRPNTSFCFLDIRSPGLGDTAMYLCATSRDNAYDRGSYNEQFFGPGTRLTVL.

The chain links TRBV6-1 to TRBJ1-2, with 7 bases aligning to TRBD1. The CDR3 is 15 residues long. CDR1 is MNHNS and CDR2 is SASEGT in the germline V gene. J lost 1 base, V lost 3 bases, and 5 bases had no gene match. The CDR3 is CASSDRGRFNYGYTF. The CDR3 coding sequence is TGTGCCAGCAGTGATAGGGGGCGGTTTAACTATGGCTACACCTTC.

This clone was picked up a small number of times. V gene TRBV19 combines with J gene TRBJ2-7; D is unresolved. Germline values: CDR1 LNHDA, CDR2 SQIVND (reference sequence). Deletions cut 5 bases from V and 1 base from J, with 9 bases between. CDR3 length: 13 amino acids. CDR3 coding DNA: TGTGCCAGTAGTGAGAGGTTGTCCTACGAGCAGTACTTC. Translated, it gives CASSERLSYEQYF.

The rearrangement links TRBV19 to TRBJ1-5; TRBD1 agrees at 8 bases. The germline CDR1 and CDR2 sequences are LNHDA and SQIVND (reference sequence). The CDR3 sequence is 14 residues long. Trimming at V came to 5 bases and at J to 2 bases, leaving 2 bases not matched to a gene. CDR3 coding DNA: TGTGCCAGTAGTCAACAGGGGGGCAATCAGCCCCAGCATTTT. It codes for CASSQQGGNQPQHF.

CDR3 nucleotides: TGTGCCAGCAGTTACGCGGGACTACCCGTCAATGAGCAGTTCTTC. This encodes CASSYAGLPVNEQFF. The chain carries TRBV6-5 and TRBJ2-1; TRBD2 agrees at 7 bases. This CDR3 contains 15 residues. The germline V gene encodes CDR1 MNHEY and CDR2 SVGAGI. V lost 2 bases, J lost 6 bases, and 7 bases stayed unmatched.

CDR3 amino acids: CASSFLDRGEQYF. The CDR3 DNA reads TGTGCCAGCAGCTTCCTAGACAGGGGCGAGCAGTACTTC. The chain recombines TRBV7-2 with TRBJ2-7; the match to TRBD1 covers 8 bases. This CDR3 is 13 amino acids long. V shed 3 bases, J shed 6 bases, and the junction held 4 bases outside the gene matches. Germline CDR1 is SGHTA and CDR2 is FQGNSA.

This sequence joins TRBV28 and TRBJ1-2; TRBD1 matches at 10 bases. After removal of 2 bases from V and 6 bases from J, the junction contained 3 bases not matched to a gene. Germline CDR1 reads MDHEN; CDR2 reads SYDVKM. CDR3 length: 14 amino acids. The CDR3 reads CASSLAGTGDGYTF. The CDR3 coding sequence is TGTGCCAGCAGTTTAGCCGGGACAGGGGATGGCTACACCTTC.

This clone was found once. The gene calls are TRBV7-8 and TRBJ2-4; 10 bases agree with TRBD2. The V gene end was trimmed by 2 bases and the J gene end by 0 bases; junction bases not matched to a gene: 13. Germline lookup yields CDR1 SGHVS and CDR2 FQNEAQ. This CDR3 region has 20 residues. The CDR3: CASSLKLAGALELAKNIQYF. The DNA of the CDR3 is TGTGCCAGCAGCTTAAAGCTAGCGGGGGCCCTAGAGCTAGCCAAAAACATTCAGTACTTC. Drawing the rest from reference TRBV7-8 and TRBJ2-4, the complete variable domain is GAGVSQSPRYKVAKRGQDVALRCDPISGHVSLFWYQQALGQGPEFLTYFQNEAQLDKSGLPSDRFFAERPEGSVSTLKIQRTQQEDSAVYLCASSLKLAGALELAKNIQYFGAGTRLSVL.

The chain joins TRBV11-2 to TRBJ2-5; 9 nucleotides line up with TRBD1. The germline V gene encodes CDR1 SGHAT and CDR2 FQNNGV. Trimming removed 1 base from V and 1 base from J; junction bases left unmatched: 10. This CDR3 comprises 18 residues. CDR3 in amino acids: CASSLGYLVDRGQETQYF. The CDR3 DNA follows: TGTGCCAGCAGCTTAGGCTACCTAGTGGACAGGGGCCAAGAGACCCAGTACTTC.

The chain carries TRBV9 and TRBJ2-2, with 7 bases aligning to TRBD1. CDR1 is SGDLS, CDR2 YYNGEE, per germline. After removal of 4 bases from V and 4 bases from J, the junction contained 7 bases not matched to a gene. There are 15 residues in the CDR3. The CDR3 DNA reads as TGTGCCAGCAGCACTGGACAGGAGGTCACCGGGGAGCTGTTTTTT. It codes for CASSTGQEVTGELFF.

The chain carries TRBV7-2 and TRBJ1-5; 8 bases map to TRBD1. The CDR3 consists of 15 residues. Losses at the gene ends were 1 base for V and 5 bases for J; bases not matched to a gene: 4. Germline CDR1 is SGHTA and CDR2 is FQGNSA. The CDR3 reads CASSLDAGGYQPQHF. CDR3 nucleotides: TGTGCCAGCAGCTTAGATGCAGGGGGCTATCAGCCCCAGCATTTT.

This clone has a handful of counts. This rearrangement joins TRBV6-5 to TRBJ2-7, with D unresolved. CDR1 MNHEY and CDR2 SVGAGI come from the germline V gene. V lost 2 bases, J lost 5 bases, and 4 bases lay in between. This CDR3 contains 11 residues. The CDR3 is CASSYLNEQYF. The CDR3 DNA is TGTGCCAGCAGTTACCTAAACGAGCAGTACTTC.

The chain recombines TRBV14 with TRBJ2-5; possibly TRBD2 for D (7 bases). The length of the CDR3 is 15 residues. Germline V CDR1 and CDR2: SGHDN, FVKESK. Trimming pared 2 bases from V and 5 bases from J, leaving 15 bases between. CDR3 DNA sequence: TGTGCCAGCAGCCAATTGGGGGGGCGCGGGGAGACCCAGTACTTC. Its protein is CASSQLGGRGETQYF.

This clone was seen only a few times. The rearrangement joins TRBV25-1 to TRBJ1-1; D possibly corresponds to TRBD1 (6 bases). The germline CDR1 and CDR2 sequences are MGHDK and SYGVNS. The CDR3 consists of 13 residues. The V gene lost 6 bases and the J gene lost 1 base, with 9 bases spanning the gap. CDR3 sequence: CASSKGGNTEAFF. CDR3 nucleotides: TGTGCCAGCAGCAAAGGGGGGAACACTGAAGCTTTCTTT.

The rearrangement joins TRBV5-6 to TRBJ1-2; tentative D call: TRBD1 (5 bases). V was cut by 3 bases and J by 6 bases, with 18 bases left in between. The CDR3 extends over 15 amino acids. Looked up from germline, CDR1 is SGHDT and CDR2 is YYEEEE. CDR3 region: CASSSPGLRRDGYTF. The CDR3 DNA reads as TGTGCCAGCAGCTCCCCGGGACTCCGGCGGGATGGCTACACCTTC.

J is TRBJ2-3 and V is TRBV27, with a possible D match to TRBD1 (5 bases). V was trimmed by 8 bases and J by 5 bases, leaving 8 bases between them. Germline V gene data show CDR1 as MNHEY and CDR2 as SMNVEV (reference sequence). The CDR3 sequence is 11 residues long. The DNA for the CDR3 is TGTGCCAGCTGGGGCGGAGATACGCAGTATTTT. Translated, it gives CASWGGDTQYF.

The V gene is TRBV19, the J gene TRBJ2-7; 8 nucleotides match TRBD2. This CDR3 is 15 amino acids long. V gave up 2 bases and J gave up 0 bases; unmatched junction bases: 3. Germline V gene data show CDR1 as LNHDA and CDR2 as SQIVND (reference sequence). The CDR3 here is CASSIQRGPSYEQYF. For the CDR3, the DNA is TGTGCCAGTAGTATACAGCGGGGGCCCTCCTACGAGCAGTACTTC.

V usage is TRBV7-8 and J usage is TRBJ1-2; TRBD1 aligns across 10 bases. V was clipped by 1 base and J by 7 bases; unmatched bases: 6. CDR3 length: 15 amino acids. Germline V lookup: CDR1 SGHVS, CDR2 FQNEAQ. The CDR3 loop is CASSLDRTGGIGYTF. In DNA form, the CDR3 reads TGTGCCAGCAGCTTAGATAGGACAGGGGGGATTGGCTACACCTTC. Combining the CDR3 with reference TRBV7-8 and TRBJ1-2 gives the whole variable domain GAGVSQSPRYKVAKRGQDVALRCDPISGHVSLFWYQQALGQGPEFLTYFQNEAQLDKSGLPSDRFFAERPEGSVSTLKIQRTQQEDSAVYLCASSLDRTGGIGYTFGSGTRLTVV.